The T cell receptor beta chain under discussion was sequenced for a study of cytomegalovirus exposure and HLA in healthy donors. The PCR used 60 Vbeta and 13 Jbeta primers. The assay was immunoSEQ multiplex PCR, and TCRdb's table has in-frame clones only and misses some. The profile shows around 150,000 clones, over 75% of them singletons. CDR1 and CDR2 (germline): SGHNT, YENEEA. V was pared by 4 bases and J by 3 bases, with 12 bases between. The CDR3 sequence is 15 residues long. Sequenced input: PBMCs. The TCR was taken from a male donor in good health and CMV-seronegative. The chain employs TRBV11-3 and TRBJ2-2; D remains unclear. In DNA form, the CDR3 reads TGTGCCAGCAGCTCTTTCAGGCAGGACACCGGGGAGCTGTTTTTT. It translates to CASSSFRQDTGELFF.